The entry that follows covers one TCR beta chain sequence. As yet, its antigen is unknown. The PCR ran on 60 Vbeta and 13 Jbeta primers. Sequenced by immunoSEQ multiplex PCR; TCRdb stores in-frame clones only, minus some. This sample's clone table lists about 25,000 clones. The V and J ends lost 5 bases and 9 bases, in that order; junction bases with no gene match: 7. The CDR3 loop spans 16 amino acids. Germline CDR1 is SGHTA and CDR2 is FQGNSA. This record comes from a study of cytomegalovirus exposure and HLA in healthy donors. Broader study findings: Earlier analysis looked at TCR beta V segments, and most were productive about 87% or about 30% of the time. The Asian-associated ancestry cluster reportedly had fewer N-insertions than the 666-donor mean in a later analysis.

The chain employs TRBV7-2 and TRBJ2-2; 15 positions match TRBD2. The sequence came from a male donor in good health and CMV-seropositive. Sequencing was done on a sample of PBMCs. CDR3 region: CASSVGLAGGPRELFF. CDR3 DNA sequence: TGTGCCAGCAGCGTTGGACTAGCGGGAGGGCCTCGGGAGCTGTTTTTT.